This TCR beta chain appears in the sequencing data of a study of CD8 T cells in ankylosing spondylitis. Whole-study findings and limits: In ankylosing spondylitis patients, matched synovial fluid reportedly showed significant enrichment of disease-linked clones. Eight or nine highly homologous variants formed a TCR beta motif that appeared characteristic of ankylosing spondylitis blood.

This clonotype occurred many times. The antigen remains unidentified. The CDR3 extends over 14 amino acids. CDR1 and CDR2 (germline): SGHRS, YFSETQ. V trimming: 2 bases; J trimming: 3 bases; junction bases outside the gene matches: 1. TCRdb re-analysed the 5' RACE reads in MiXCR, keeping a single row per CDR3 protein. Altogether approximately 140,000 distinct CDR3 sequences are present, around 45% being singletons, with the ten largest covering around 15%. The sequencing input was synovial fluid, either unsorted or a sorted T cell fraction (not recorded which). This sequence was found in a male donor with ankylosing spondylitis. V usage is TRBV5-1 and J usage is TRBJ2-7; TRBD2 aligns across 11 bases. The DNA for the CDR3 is TGCGCCAGCAGCTTCGGGACTAGCGGCTACGAGCAGTACTTC. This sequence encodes CASSFGTSGYEQYF.